This passage covers 5 T cell receptor beta chains from one sample sequenced in a study of cytomegalovirus exposure and HLA in healthy donors. Researchers ran the PCR with 60 Vbeta and 13 Jbeta primers. The protocol was immunoSEQ multiplex PCR, while the TCRdb copy is restricted to in-frame clones and leaves out a portion. The sample has 200,000 to 250,000 clones. Material for sequencing was PBMCs. These TCRs come from a woman under 40 in good health and CMV-seropositive.

Turning to this clone: Other DNA sequences of this sample code for an identical CDR3. The chain is built from TRBV7-9 and TRBJ2-7; D perhaps matches TRBD1 (5 bases). Germline CDR1 is SEHNR and CDR2 is FQNEAQ (reference sequence). The CDR3 sequence is 14 residues long. V was clipped by 2 bases and J by 2 bases, with 10 bases between them. The CDR3 sequence is CASSLRRGPYEQYF. Written as DNA, the CDR3 is TGTGCCAGCAGCTTAAGAAGGGGCCCCTACGAGCAGTACTTC.

The V call is TRBV4-1, the J call TRBJ2-3; 9 bases align to TRBD2. The germline CDR1 and CDR2 sequences are MGHRA and YSYEKL. The CDR3 runs to 16 residues. With V trimmed by 5 bases and J by 2 bases, 8 bases remained unmatched. The CDR3 DNA is TGCGCCAGCAGCACCCGATCTAGCGGGGTCACAGATACGCAGTATTTT. Its protein product is CASSTRSSGVTDTQYF.

V usage is TRBV6-5 and J usage is TRBJ1-1; D call uncertain. Per germline, CDR1 MNHEY and CDR2 SVGAGI. This CDR3 is 13 amino acids long. V shed 5 bases and J shed 4 bases, with 11 bases lying between them. For the CDR3, the DNA is TGTGCCAGCAGTACGGGGAGAGGCACTGAAGCTTTCTTT. This translates into CASSTGRGTEAFF.

The chain employs TRBV5-6 and TRBJ1-1, with TRBD1 as a possible D gene (6 bases). This CDR3 has 14 residues. Between the trimmed V and J ends, which lost 3 bases and 6 bases, there was a span of 15 bases. Germline V gene data show CDR1 as SGHDT and CDR2 as YYEEEE. The CDR3 protein is CASSSTGSVSEAFF. CDR3 DNA: TGTGCCAGCAGCTCCACAGGGTCGGTGTCTGAAGCTTTCTTT.

This rearrangement joins TRBV14 to TRBJ2-2; 9 bases are shared with TRBD2. Germline CDR1 and CDR2: SGHDN and FVKESK. The trim removed 2 bases at V and 2 bases at J, leaving 0 bases unmatched. CDR3 length: 15 residues. CDR3 sequence: CASSQLAGNTGELFF. As DNA, the CDR3 is TGTGCCAGCAGCCAACTAGCGGGAAACACCGGGGAGCTGTTTTTT.